This passage covers 25 T cell receptor beta chains from one sample sequenced in a study of OX40 agonist ivuxolimab in advanced cancers. Profiled with immunoSEQ multiplex PCR; TCRdb holds only in-frame clones, not every one. Counted here are over 30,000 clones, 65% to 85% occurring once; the ten biggest clones make up 11%. The sequenced sample was CD4+ or CD8+ T cells sorted from blood, obtained in a trial of the OX40 agonist ivuxolimab. These TCRs come from an adult with an advanced solid tumor such as melanoma, head and neck, liver or kidney cancer.

The rearrangement uses TRBV6-5 and TRBJ2-5, with unresolved D. Germline V lookup: CDR1 MNHEY, CDR2 SVGAGI. V gave up 6 bases and J gave up 4 bases, with 15 bases separating them. This CDR3 has 14 residues. The CDR3 reads CASSISPSGETQYF. CDR3 coding DNA: TGTGCCAGCAGCATTTCTCCGTCAGGAGAGACCCAGTACTTC.

The chain carries TRBV5-8 and TRBJ2-3; no definite D call. Between the trimmed V and J ends, which lost 4 bases and 6 bases, there was a span of 15 bases. This CDR3 has 14 residues. Germline lookup yields CDR1 SGHTS and CDR2 YDEGEE. CDR3 sequence: CASSKPTHEDTQYF. As DNA, the CDR3 is TGTGCCAGCAGCAAACCGACTCACGAGGATACGCAGTATTTT.

The chain joins TRBV4-2 to TRBJ1-2; D might be TRBD1 (5 bases). V dropped 4 bases and J dropped 8 bases, with 8 bases sitting between them. The CDR3 runs to 11 residues. Germline V gene data show CDR1 as LGHNA and CDR2 as YNFKEQ. CDR3 in amino acids: CASSPWDGYTF. The CDR3 nucleotides are TGTGCCAGCAGCCCCTGGGACGGCTACACCTTC.

This CDR3 is CASSLAGRGSGNTIYF. The DNA of the CDR3 is TGTGCCAGCAGCTTAGCTGGCAGGGGCTCTGGAAACACCATATATTTT. V and J are TRBV7-6 and TRBJ1-3; perhaps TRBD1 as D (6 bases). Germline V gene lookup returns CDR1 SGHVS and CDR2 FNYEAQ. V was shortened by 0 bases and J by 0 bases, with 9 bases between the two germline ends. The CDR3 runs to 16 residues.

In this sample, this clone turned up a few times. This chain joins TRBV6-5 and TRBJ1-1; no firm D call. The CDR3 is 16 residues long. Germline V gene sequence: CDR1 MNHEY, CDR2 SVGAGI. V lost 4 bases, J lost 6 bases, and 21 bases lay in between. The CDR3 sequence is CASSSPTRTGRSEAFF. The CDR3 DNA sequence: TGTGCCAGCAGTTCCCCGACCCGGACGGGTAGATCTGAAGCTTTCTTT.

The chain is built from TRBV2 and TRBJ1-2; D gene unclear. CDR1 is SNHLY, CDR2 FYNNEI, per germline. The V end was cut by 6 bases, the J end by 4 bases, with 18 bases between. This CDR3 has 15 amino acids. This chain's CDR3 is CASSDRATRSYGYTF. CDR3 bases: TGTGCCAGCAGCGACCGGGCCACCCGGAGCTATGGCTACACCTTC.

V and J are TRBV18 and TRBJ2-5, with D unresolved. Germline V gene data show CDR1 as KGHSH and CDR2 as LQKENI. This CDR3 has 13 amino acids. V was pared by 6 bases and J by 4 bases, with 12 bases between. CDR3 sequence (DNA): TGTGCCAGCTCGTCTAGGGCAACAGAGACCCAGTACTTC. Translation: CASSSRATETQYF.

The chain joins TRBV7-9 to TRBJ2-7; 9 bases line up with TRBD1. This CDR3 comprises 16 residues. From germline, CDR1 is SEHNR and CDR2 FQNEAQ (reference sequence). With V trimmed by 5 bases and J by 2 bases, 10 bases remained unmatched. The chain's CDR3 is CASSDEDRGNPYEQYF. DNA for the CDR3: TGTGCCAGCAGCGACGAGGACAGGGGAAATCCCTACGAGCAGTACTTC.

The chain joins TRBV10-3 to TRBJ1-1, with a possible D match to TRBD1 (6 bases). CDR3 size: 13 residues. Germline V CDR1 and CDR2: ENHRY, SYGVKD. The V end was cut by 6 bases, the J end by 1 base, with 9 bases between. CDR3 nucleotide sequence: TGTGCCATCAGGGAGACAGGGAACACTGAAGCTTTCTTT. As protein: CAIRETGNTEAFF.

The genes are TRBV5-1 and TRBJ1-4; 12 positions match TRBD1. V trimming: 4 bases; J trimming: 8 bases; junction bases outside the gene matches: 9. From germline, CDR1 is SGHRS and CDR2 YFSETQ. The CDR3 is made up of 16 amino acids. CDR3 in DNA: TGCGCCAGCAGCCTCCCGGGACAGGGGGCCCAGGAAAAACTGTTTTTT. This codes for CASSLPGQGAQEKLFF.

The chain carries TRBV27 and TRBJ2-6, with TRBD1 matching 8 bases. Germline V gives CDR1 MNHEY, CDR2 SMNVEV (reference sequence). The CDR3 has 16 residues. The J segment lost 5 bases and the V segment lost 7 bases, leaving 10 bases of the junction unmatched. The CDR3 DNA is TGTGCCAGCACCACCCGGGGGACAGGTCGGGCCAACGTCCTGACTTTC. It is translated as CASTTRGTGRANVLTF. The full variable domain, completed using reference TRBV27 and TRBJ2-6, is EAQVTQNPRYLITVTGKKLTVTCSQNMNHEYMSWYRQDPGLGLRQIYYSMNVEVTDKGDVPEGYKVSRKEKRNFPLILESPSPNQTSLYFCASTTRGTGRANVLTFGAGSRLTVL.

Here the CDR3 reads CAISEADRRNEKLFF. The CDR3 DNA sequence: TGTGCCATCAGTGAGGCGGACAGACGTAATGAAAAACTGTTTTTT. The genes are TRBV10-3 and TRBJ1-4, with D possibly TRBD1 on 6 matching bases. Trimming shortened V by 2 bases and J by 4 bases, and 11 bases separated the two germline ends. Per the germline V gene, CDR1 is ENHRY and CDR2 is SYGVKD. The CDR3 has 15 residues.

The count of this clone is one. The V and J genes are TRBV18 and TRBJ1-2, with D maybe TRBD1 (6 bases). Germline V lookup: CDR1 KGHSH, CDR2 LQKENI. V lost 7 bases and J lost 8, with 17 bases in between. CDR3 size: 13 residues. The CDR3 nucleotides are TGTGCCAGCTTACCCACCACAGGGTACGGCTACACCTTC. This gives the protein CASLPTTGYGYTF.

The chain has TRBV7-6 and TRBJ2-7; D unclear. The V and J ends lost 1 base and 5 bases respectively, with 12 bases between them. Per germline, CDR1 SGHVS and CDR2 FNYEAQ. The CDR3 loop spans 14 amino acids. The CDR3 here is CASSLVWGSHEQYF. The CDR3 DNA follows: TGTGCCAGCAGCTTAGTGTGGGGTTCCCACGAGCAGTACTTC.

The chain joins TRBV5-5 to TRBJ2-7; D may correspond to TRBD1 or TRBD2 (5 bases each). The CDR3 totals 16 residues. CDR1 and CDR2 from the germline V gene are SGHKS and YYEKEE (reference sequence). The V and J ends lost 7 bases and 0 bases respectively, with 20 bases between them. The CDR3 reads CASSKPGTHSSYEQYF. The CDR3 nucleotides read TGTGCCAGCTCTAAACCCGGGACGCACAGCTCCTACGAGCAGTACTTC. Using reference TRBV5-5 and TRBJ2-7 for the parts outside the CDR3, the full variable domain is DAGVTQSPTHLIKTRGQQVTLRCSPISGHKSVSWYQQVLGQGPQFIFQYYEKEERGRGNFPDRFSARQFPNYSSELNVNALLLGDSALYLCASSKPGTHSSYEQYFGPGTRLTVT.

The V call is TRBV7-9, the J call TRBJ2-7, with 8 bases that match TRBD1. Germline V gene sequence: CDR1 SEHNR, CDR2 FQNEAQ (reference sequence). V shed 0 bases, J shed 5 bases, and the junction held 6 bases outside the gene matches. The CDR3 covers 15 residues. The CDR3 nucleotides are TGTGCCAGCAGCTTAGCATCAGGACAGGGTCACGAGCAGTACTTC. It yields the protein CASSLASGQGHEQYF.

This sequence joins TRBV15 and TRBJ2-3; D possibly corresponds to TRBD2 (7 bases). CDR1 and CDR2 from the germline V gene are LNHNV and YYDKDF (reference sequence). The CDR3 spans 15 residues. Trimming took 4 bases from V and 2 from J, leaving 13 bases between them. CDR3 region: CATSKEGGITDTQYF. CDR3 in DNA: TGTGCCACCAGCAAAGAGGGGGGGATCACAGATACGCAGTATTTT.

The rearrangement joins TRBV6-5 to TRBJ1-2; TRBD1 is a possible D gene (5 bases). CDR1 and CDR2 from the germline V gene are MNHEY and SVGAGI. V dropped 2 bases and J dropped 8 bases, with 9 bases sitting between them. The CDR3 is 12 amino acids. The CDR3 spells CASSYGTSGYTF. The CDR3 DNA follows: TGTGCCAGCAGTTACGGGACTTCCGGCTACACCTTC.

The J gene is TRBJ2-3, the V gene TRBV5-1; 8 bases match TRBD2. Germline V gene sequence: CDR1 SGHRS, CDR2 YFSETQ. The CDR3 is 15 residues long. The J segment lost 2 bases and the V segment lost 4 bases, leaving 6 bases of the junction unmatched. CDR3 loop: CASSPRGAATDTQYF. The CDR3 nucleotides are TGCGCCAGCAGCCCGCGGGGGGCCGCCACAGATACGCAGTATTTT.

This sequence joins TRBV2 and TRBJ2-4, with D unresolved. The length of the CDR3 is 11 residues. Trimming removed 6 bases at V and 8 bases at J, with 8 bases between. Germline V gives CDR1 SNHLY, CDR2 FYNNEI. The CDR3 coding sequence is TGTGCCAGCAGGAGCCCCCACATTCAGTACTTC. It encodes CASRSPHIQYF.

The CDR3 DNA follows: TGTGCCAGCAGTTACGTAGGCCCCTCGAACACTGAAGCTTTCTTT. It encodes CASSYVGPSNTEAFF. The chain has TRBV6-5 and TRBJ1-1; D unresolved. V lost 2 bases and J lost 1, with 11 bases in between. Germline V gene data show CDR1 as MNHEY and CDR2 as SVGAGI. This CDR3 has 15 residues.

This clone was counted a few times. The chain is built from TRBV6-5 and TRBJ1-2, with D possibly TRBD1 on 5 matching bases. The germline V gene has CDR1 MNHEY and CDR2 SVGAGI. The CDR3 sequence is 13 residues long. V lost 8 bases to trimming and J lost 2 bases, with 12 bases between them. The CDR3 nucleotides read TGTGCCAGCTATACAGGAACCAACTATGGCTACACCTTC. Translated, it gives CASYTGTNYGYTF.

The chain uses TRBV4-1 and TRBJ2-4; D is possibly TRBD2 (5 bases). CDR3 length: 17 residues. Deletions cut 0 bases from V and 13 bases from J, with 25 bases between. Germline V gene sequence: CDR1 MGHRA, CDR2 YSYEKL. The CDR3 region has the DNA TGCGCCAGCAGCCAAGATCCGATGGAGAGTTACTCTAGCTTGCAGTACTTC. Translated, it gives CASSQDPMESYSSLQYF.

This chain connects TRBV5-4 to TRBJ2-7; 9 bases align to TRBD1. V gave up 4 bases and J gave up 3 bases; unmatched junction bases: 8. CDR1 is SGHNT, CDR2 YYREEE, per germline (reference sequence). The CDR3 loop spans 15 amino acids. CDR3 residues: CASSLTGGAGYEQYF. CDR3 coding DNA: TGTGCCAGCAGCCTTACAGGGGGCGCAGGCTACGAGCAGTACTTC.

This rearrangement joins TRBV5-6 to TRBJ2-1; D is uncertain. CDR1 and CDR2 (germline): SGHDT, YYEEEE. V was shortened by 4 bases and J by 4 bases, with 15 bases between the two germline ends. The CDR3 has 15 residues. CDR3 nucleotides: TGTGCCAGCAGCCCAGCTAGGGTGGGGTACAATGAGCAGTTCTTC. The encoded protein is CASSPARVGYNEQFF.